This T cell receptor beta chain was obtained from a study of T-cell reconstitution after alpha-beta-depleted transplantation in children. This clonotype appeared a few times. For TCRbeta, the library was prepared with unique molecular identifiers. TCRdb redid the calling of the PCR reads with MiXCR, one entry per CDR3 protein. The table records about 500,000 distinct CDR3 sequences, approximately 10% of them present only once. This CDR3 spans 17 amino acids. The ends were cut back, 4 bases at V and 0 bases at J, with 16 bases in the middle. From germline, CDR1 is MNHEY and CDR2 SVGAGI. This TCR came from a female patient under 10 years old who had a stem cell transplant for aplastic anemia, so the T cells may come from the graft donor. The rearrangement joins TRBV6-5 to TRBJ1-5; D remains unclear. Sample: PBMCs, mostly from graft donor cells, taken 180 days after TCRalphabeta/CD19-depleted stem cell transplant. The CDR3 spells CASSLEGLVDSNQPQHF. Here the CDR3 DNA reads TGTGCCAGCAGTTTAGAAGGGCTAGTGGATAGCAATCAGCCCCAGCATTTT.